This TCR beta chain emerged from a study of blood T cells in healthy people across ages. Findings of the study overall: When set beside aged donors, long-lived donors presented more naive CD4+ cells and higher diversity.

Donors were systemically healthy Caucasian individuals from Russia aged roughly 6 to 100 years. Notes on this clonotype: Its antigen is unknown.

Germline values: CDR1 MNHEY, CDR2 SVGAGI. Unmatched junction bases numbered 14, after V lost 7 bases and J lost 5 bases. This CDR3 contains 16 residues. With a J-beta primer mix and a sample-barcoded 5' primer, a second PCR ran about 7 to 12 cycles. Every cDNA molecule carried a tag from a template-switch adaptor bearing 12 random nucleotides. TCRdb analysed the 5' RACE reads with MiXCR anew, one entry per CDR3 protein. The sample shows 1 million to 1.2 million distinct CDR3 sequences, roughly two fifths of them seen only once. The sample was blood. The V and J genes are TRBV6-5 and TRBJ2-1; 7 nucleotides line up with TRBD1. This TCR was sampled from a man between 18 and 35 years old in good health. Here the CDR3 reads CASTPGGPFVNNEQFF. In DNA, the CDR3 is TGTGCCAGCACTCCAGGGGGTCCTTTTGTCAACAATGAGCAGTTCTTC.